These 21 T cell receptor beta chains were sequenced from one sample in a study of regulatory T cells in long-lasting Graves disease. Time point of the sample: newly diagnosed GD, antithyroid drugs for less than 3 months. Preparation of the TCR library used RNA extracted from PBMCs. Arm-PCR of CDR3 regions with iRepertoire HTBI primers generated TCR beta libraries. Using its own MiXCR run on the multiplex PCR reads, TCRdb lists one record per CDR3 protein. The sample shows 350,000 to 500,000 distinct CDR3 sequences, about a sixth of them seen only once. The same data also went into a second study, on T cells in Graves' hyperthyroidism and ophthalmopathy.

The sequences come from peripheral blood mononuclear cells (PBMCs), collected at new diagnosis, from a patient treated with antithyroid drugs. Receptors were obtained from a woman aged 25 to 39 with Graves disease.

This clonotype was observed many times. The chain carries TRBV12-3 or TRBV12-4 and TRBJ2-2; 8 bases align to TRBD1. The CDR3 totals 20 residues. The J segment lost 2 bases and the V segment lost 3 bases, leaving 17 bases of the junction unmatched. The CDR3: CASSLGGRGLRGFNTGELFF. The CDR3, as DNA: TGTGCCAGCAGTTTGGGGGGCAGGGGGCTCCGCGGTTTCAACACCGGGGAGCTGTTTTTT.

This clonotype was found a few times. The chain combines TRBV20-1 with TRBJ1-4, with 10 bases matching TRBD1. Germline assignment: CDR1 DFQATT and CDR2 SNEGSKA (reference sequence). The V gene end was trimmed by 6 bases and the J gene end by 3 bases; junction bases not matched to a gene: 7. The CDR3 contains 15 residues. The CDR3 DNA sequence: TGCAGTGCACGGACAGGGGGAACCTCTAATGAAAAACTGTTTTTT. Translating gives CSARTGGTSNEKLFF.

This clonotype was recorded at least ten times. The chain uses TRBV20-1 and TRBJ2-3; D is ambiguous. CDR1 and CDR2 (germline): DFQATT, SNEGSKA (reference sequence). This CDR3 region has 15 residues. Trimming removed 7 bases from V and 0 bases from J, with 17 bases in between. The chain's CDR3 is CSVKVALTSTDTQYF. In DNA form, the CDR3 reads TGCAGTGTCAAGGTGGCGTTAACTAGCACAGATACGCAGTATTTT.

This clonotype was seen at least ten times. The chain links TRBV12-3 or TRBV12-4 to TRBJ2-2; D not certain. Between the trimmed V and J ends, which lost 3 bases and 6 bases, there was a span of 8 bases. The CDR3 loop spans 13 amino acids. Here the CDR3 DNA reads TGTGCCAGCAGTTTGGTCCCTTCCGGGGAGCTGTTTTTT. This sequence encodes CASSLVPSGELFF.

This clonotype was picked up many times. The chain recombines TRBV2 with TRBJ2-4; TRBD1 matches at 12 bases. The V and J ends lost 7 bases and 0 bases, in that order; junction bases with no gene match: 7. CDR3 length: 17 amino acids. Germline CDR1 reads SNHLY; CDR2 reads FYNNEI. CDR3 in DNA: TGTGCCAGCACATTGGGGACAGGGGGCGTAGCCAAAAACATTCAGTACTTC. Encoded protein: CASTLGTGGVAKNIQYF.

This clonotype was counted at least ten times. The CDR3 sequence is CASSPRGAAYEQYF. The CDR3, as DNA: TGTGCCAGCAGCCCCAGGGGAGCCGCCTACGAGCAGTACTTC. J is TRBJ2-7 and V is TRBV11-2; the D gene is possibly TRBD1 (6 bases). Trimming cost V 5 bases and J 2 bases, with 13 bases left between them. Germline V gives CDR1 SGHAT, CDR2 FQNNGV. The CDR3 loop spans 14 amino acids.

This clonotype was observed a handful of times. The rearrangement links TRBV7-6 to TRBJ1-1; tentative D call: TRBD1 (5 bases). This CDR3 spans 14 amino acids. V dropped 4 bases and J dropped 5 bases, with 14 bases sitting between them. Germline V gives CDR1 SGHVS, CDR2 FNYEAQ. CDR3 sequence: CASSYNPRDTEAFF. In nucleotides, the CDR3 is TGTGCCAGCAGCTACAACCCCAGGGATACTGAAGCTTTCTTT. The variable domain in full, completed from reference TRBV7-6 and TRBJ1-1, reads GAGVSQSPRYKVTKRGQDVALRCDPISGHVSLYWYRQALGQGPEFLTYFNYEAQQDKSGLPNDRFSAERPEGSISTLTIQRTEQRDSAMYRCASSYNPRDTEAFFGQGTRLTVV.

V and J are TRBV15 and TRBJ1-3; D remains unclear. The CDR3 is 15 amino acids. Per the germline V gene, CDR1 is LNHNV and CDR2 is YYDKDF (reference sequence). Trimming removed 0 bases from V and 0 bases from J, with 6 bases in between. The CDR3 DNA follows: TGTGCCACCAGCAGAGACAGATACTCTGGAAACACCATATATTTT. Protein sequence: CATSRDRYSGNTIYF. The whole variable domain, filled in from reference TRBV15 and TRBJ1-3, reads DAMVIQNPRYQVTQFGKPVTLSCSQTLNHNVMYWYQQKSSQAPKLLFHYYDKDFNNEADTPDNFQSRRPNTSFCFLDIRSPGLGDTAMYLCATSRDRYSGNTIYFGEGSWLTVV.

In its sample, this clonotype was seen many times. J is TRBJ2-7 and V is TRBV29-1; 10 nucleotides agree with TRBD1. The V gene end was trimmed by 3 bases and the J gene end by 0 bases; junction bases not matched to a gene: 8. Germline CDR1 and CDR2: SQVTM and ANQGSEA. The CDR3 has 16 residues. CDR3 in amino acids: CSVDVTGTGVSYEQYF. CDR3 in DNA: TGCAGCGTTGACGTAACCGGGACAGGGGTCTCCTACGAGCAGTACTTC.

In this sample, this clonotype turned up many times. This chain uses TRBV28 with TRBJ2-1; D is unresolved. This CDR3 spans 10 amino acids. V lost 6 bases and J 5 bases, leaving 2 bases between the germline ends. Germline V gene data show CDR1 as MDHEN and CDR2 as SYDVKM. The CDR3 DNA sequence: TGTGCCAGCAGCCACAATGAGCAGTTCTTC. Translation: CASSHNEQFF.

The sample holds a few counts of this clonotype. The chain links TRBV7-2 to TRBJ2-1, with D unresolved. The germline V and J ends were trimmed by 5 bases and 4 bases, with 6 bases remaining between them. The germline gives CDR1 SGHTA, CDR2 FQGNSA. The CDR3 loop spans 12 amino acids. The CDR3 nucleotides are TGTGCCAGCAGCAGGACGTACAATGAGCAGTTCTTC. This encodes CASSRTYNEQFF.

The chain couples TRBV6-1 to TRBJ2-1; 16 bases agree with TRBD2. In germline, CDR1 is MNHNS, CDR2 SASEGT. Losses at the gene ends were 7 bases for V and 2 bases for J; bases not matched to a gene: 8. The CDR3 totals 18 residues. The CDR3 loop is CASTSWGLAGGTYNEQFF. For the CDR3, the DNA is TGTGCCAGCACCTCCTGGGGACTAGCGGGAGGGACCTACAATGAGCAGTTCTTC.

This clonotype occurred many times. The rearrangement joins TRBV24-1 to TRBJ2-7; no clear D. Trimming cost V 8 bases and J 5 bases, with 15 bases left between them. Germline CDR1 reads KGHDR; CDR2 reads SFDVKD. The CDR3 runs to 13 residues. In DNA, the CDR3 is TGTGCCACCAAGGGTCCCGGGTCCAACGAGCAGTACTTC. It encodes CATKGPGSNEQYF.

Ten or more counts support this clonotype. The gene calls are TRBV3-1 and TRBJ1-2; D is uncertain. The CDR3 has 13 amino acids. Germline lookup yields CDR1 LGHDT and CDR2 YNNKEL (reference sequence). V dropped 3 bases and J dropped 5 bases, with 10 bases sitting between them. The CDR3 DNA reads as TGTGCCAGCAGCCACAACCGGGGATATGGCTACACCTTC. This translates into CASSHNRGYGYTF.

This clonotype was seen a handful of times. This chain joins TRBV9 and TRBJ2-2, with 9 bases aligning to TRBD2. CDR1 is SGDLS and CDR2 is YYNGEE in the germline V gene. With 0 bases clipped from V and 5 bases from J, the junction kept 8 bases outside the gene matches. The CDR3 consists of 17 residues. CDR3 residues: CASSVDKASGKTGELFF. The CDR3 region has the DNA TGTGCCAGCAGCGTAGATAAGGCTAGCGGGAAGACCGGGGAGCTGTTTTTT.

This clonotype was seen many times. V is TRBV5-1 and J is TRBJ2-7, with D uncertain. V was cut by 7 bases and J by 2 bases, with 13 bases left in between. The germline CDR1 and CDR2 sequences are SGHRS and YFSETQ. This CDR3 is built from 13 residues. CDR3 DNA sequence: TGCGCCAGCGCCGACCTTACCACCTACGAGCAGTACTTC. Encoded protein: CASADLTTYEQYF.

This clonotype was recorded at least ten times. Here the CDR3 reads CASSLEVQGQETQYF. CDR3 sequence (DNA): TGTGCCAGCAGCTTAGAAGTCCAGGGCCAAGAGACCCAGTACTTC. V gene TRBV7-8 combines with J gene TRBJ2-5, with D perhaps TRBD1 (5 bases). In germline, CDR1 is SGHVS, CDR2 FQNEAQ. V was clipped by 1 base and J by 1 base, with 10 bases between them. The CDR3 is 15 residues long.

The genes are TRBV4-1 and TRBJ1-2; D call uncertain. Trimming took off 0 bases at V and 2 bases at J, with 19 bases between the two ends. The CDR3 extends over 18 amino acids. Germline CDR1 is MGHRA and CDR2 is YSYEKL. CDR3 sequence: CASSQESGRPRRNYGYTF. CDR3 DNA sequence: TGCGCCAGCAGCCAAGAATCAGGTCGCCCCAGGAGAAACTATGGCTACACCTTC.

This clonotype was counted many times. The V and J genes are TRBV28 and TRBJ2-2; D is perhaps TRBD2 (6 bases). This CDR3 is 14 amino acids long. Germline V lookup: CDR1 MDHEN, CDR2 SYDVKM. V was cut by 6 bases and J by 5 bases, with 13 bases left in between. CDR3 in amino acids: CASRRVAETGELFF. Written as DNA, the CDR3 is TGTGCCAGCAGAAGGGTAGCGGAGACCGGGGAGCTGTTTTTT. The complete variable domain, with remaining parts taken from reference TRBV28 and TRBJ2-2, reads DVKVTQSSRYLVKRTGEKVFLECVQDMDHENMFWYRQDPGLGLRLIYFSYDVKMKEKGDIPEGYSVSREKKERFSLILESASTNQTSMYLCASRRVAETGELFFGEGSRLTVL.

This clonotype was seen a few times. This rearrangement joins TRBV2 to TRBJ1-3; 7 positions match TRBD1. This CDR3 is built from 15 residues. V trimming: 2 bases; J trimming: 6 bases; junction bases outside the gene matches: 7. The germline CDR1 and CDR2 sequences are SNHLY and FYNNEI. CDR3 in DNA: TGTGCCAGCAGTGAACGGGGACAGTTAGTAAACACCATATATTTT. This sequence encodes CASSERGQLVNTIYF.

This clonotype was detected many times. The CDR3 is CASSLSSGLNIQYF. CDR3 sequence (DNA): TGTGCCAGCAGCTTGAGCTCGGGACTCAACATTCAGTACTTC. The chain uses TRBV11-1 and TRBJ2-4, with D possibly being TRBD2 (6 bases). The CDR3 extends over 14 amino acids. The V gene's germline CDR1 is SGHAT and CDR2 FQDESV (reference sequence). The ends were cut back, 3 bases at V and 7 bases at J, with 13 bases in the middle.